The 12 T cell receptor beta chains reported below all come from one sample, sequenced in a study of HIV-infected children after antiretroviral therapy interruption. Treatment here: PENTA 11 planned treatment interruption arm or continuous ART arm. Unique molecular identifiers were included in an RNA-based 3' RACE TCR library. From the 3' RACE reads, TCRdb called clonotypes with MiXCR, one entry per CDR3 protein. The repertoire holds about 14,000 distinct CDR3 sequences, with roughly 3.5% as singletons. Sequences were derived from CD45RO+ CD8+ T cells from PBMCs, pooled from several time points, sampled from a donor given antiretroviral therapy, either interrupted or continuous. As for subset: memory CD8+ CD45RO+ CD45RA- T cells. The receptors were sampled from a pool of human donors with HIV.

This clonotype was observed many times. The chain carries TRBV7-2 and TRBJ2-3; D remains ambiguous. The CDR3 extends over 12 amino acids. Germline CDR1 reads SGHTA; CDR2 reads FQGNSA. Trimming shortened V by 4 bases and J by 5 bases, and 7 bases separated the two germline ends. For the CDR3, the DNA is TGTGCCAGCAGCTGGGATGGAGATACGCAGTATTTT. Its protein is CASSWDGDTQYF.

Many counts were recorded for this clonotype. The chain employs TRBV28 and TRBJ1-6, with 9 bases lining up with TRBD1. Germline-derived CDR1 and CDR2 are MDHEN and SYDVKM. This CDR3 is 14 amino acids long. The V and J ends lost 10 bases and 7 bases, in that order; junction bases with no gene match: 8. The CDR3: CAIEDGQGNSPLHF. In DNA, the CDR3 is TGTGCCATCGAAGATGGACAGGGGAATTCACCCCTCCACTTT. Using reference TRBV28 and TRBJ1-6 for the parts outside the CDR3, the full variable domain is DVKVTQSSRYLVKRTGEKVFLECVQDMDHENMFWYRQDPGLGLRLIYFSYDVKMKEKGDIPEGYSVSREKKERFSLILESASTNQTSMYLCAIEDGQGNSPLHFGNGTRLTVT.

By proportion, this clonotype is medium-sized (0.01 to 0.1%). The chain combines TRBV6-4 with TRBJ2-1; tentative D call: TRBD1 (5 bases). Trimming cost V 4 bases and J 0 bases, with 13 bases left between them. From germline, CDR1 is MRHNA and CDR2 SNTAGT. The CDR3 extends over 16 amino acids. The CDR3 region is CASSVTGMGSYNEQFF. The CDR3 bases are TGTGCCAGCAGTGTTACAGGAATGGGCTCCTACAATGAGCAGTTCTTC.

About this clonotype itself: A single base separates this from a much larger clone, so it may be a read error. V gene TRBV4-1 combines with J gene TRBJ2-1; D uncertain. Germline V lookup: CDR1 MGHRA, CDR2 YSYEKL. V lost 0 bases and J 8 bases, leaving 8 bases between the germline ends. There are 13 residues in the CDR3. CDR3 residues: CASSQDFHHEQFF. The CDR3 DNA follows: TGCGCCAGCAGCCAAGACTTCCACCATGAGCAGTTCTTC.

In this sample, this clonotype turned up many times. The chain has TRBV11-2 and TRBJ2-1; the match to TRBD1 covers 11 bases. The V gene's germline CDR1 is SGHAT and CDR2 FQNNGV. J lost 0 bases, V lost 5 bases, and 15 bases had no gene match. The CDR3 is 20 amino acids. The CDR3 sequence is CASSQLTGTGGLSSYNEQFF. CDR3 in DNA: TGTGCCAGCAGCCAACTTACCGGGACAGGGGGTTTAAGCTCCTACAATGAGCAGTTCTTC.

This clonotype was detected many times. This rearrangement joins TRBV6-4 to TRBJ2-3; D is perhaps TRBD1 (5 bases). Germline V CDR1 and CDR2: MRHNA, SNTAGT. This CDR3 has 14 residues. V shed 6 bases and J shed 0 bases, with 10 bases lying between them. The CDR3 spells CASSPQGSTDTQYF. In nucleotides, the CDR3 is TGTGCCAGCAGCCCCCAGGGTAGCACAGATACGCAGTATTTT.

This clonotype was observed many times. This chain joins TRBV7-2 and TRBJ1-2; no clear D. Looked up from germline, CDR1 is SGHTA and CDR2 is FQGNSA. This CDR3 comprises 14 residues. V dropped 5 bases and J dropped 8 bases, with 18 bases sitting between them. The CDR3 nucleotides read TGTGCCAGCAGCCCATTAGGGATTCGGGGAGGCTACACCTTC. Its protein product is CASSPLGIRGGYTF.

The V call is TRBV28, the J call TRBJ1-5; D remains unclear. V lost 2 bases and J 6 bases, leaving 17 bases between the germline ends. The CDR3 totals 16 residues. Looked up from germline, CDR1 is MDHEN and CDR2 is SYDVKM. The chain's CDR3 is CASSLLRDTAGQPQHF. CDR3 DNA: TGTGCCAGCAGTTTACTCCGCGACACTGCAGGTCAGCCCCAGCATTTT.

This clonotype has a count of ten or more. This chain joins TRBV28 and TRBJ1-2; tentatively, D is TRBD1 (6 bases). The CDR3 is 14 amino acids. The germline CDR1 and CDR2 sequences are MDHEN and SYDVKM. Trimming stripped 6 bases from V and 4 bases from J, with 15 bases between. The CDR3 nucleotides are TGTGCCAGCAGCCGCCCTGGACAGACCTATGGCTACACCTTC. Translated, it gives CASSRPGQTYGYTF.

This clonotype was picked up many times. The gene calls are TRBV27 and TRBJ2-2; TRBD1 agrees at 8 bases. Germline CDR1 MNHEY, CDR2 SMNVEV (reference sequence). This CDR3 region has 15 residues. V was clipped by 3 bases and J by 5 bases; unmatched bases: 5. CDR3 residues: CASSLGTGGTGELFF. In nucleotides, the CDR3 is TGTGCCAGCAGTTTGGGGACAGGAGGTACCGGGGAGCTGTTTTTT.

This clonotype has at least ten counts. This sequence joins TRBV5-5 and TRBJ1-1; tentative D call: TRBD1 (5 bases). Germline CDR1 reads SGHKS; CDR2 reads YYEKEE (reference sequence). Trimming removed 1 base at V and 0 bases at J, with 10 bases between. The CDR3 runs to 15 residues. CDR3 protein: CASSLHRNMNTEAFF. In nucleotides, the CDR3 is TGTGCCAGCAGCTTGCACAGGAACATGAACACTGAAGCTTTCTTT.

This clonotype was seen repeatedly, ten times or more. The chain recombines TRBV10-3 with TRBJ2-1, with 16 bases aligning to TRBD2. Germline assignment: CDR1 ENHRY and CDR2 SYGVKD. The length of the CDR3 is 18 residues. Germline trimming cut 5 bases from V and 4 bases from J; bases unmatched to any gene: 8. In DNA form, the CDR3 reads TGTGCCATCAGTAACGGGACTAGCGGGGGGGCAACATACAATGAGCAGTTCTTC. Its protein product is CAISNGTSGGATYNEQFF.